This T cell receptor beta chain was identified in a study of cytomegalovirus exposure and HLA in healthy donors. Method: immunoSEQ multiplex PCR; TCRdb's copy keeps in-frame clones and lacks some. The repertoire holds approximately 220,000 clones, with just over 90% as singletons. The source of this sequence is a woman younger than 35 in good health and CMV-seronegative. The sequenced material came from PBMCs.

The CDR3 spells CASSSPDREGNTIYF. In nucleotides, the CDR3 is TGTGCCAGCAGCTCCCCCGACAGGGAAGGAAACACCATATATTTT. The J gene is TRBJ1-3, the V gene TRBV7-9, with 7 bases aligning to TRBD1. The V segment lost 4 bases and the J segment 4 bases; nucleotides outside the gene matches: 7. Germline assignment: CDR1 SEHNR and CDR2 FQNEAQ (reference sequence). The CDR3 loop spans 15 amino acids.